Listed here is a single T cell receptor (beta chain). The germline gives CDR1 SEHNR, CDR2 FQNEAQ (reference sequence). The CDR3 runs 18 residues. Trimming cost V 0 bases and J 1 base; bases outside gene matches: 6. This specimen belongs to a study of blood T cell repertoires in COVID-19. The wider study: The origin of the acute and convalescent COVID-19 samples was the United States, Italy and Spain.

Here immunoSEQ multiplex PCR was the method, and the copy in TCRdb shows in-frame clones only, minus some. The data hold roughly 320,000 clones, with around 86% observed a single time. What was sequenced was PBMCs or T cells enriched from blood (not recorded which). The chain carries TRBV7-9 and TRBJ2-7, with TRBD2 identical over 13 bases. The TCR comes from a man under 40 who had recovered from COVID-19. DNA for the CDR3: TGTGCCAGCAGCTTAGCAGGGACTAGCGGGGCCTCATCCTACGAGCAGTACTTC. Translation gives CASSLAGTSGASSYEQYF.